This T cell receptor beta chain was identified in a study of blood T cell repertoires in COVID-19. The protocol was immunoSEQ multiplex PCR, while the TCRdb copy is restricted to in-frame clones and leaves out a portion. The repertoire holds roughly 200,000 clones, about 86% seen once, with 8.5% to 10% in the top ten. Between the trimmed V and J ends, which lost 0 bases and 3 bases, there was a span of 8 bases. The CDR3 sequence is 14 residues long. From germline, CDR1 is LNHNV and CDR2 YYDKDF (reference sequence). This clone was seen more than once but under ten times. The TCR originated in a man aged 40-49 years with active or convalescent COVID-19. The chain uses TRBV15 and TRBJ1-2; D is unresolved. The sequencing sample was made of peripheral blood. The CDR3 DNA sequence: TGTGCCACCAGCAGAGATGAGGGAGACTATGGCTACACCTTC. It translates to CATSRDEGDYGYTF.